Below, 32 T cell receptor beta chains from the same sample are listed, as sequenced in a study of shared clonotypes between healthy human individuals (TCRdb year 2020). CD8 naive samples were CD45RO-negative cells positively selected for CCR7, giving a CD45RA+CCR7+ population that excluded TemRA cells. Library construction relied on the immunoSEQ multiplex PCR assay. Entries here come from immuneACCESS through TCRdb and include only in-frame sequences with V and J called. Some clones fail to appear in such tables; in the studies checked, an unresolved V gene covers under half of the shortfall, and the cause of the remainder is unknown. This sample is represented by about 590,000 clones; 95% of them were singletons. The ten largest account for around 0.11% of the sample. Sequenced material: naive CD8+ T cells sorted from blood. The meaning of the sample's cell subset or site label: CD45RA+CCR7+. The source is a woman in her twenties or thirties in good health.

J is TRBJ2-5 and V is TRBV7-2, with D perhaps matching TRBD1 (5 bases). CDR1 is SGHTA, CDR2 FQGNSA, per germline. V lost 4 bases, J lost 5 bases, and 11 bases lay in between. The length of the CDR3 is 13 residues. The CDR3 loop reads CASSSWGTETQYF. CDR3 in DNA: TGTGCCAGCAGCTCTTGGGGCACGGAGACCCAGTACTTC. The whole variable domain, filled in from reference TRBV7-2 and TRBJ2-5, reads GAGVSQSPSNKVTEKGKDVELRCDPISGHTALYWYRQSLGQGLEFLIYFQGNSAPDKSGLPSDRFSAERTGGSVSTLTIQRTQQEDSAVYLCASSSWGTETQYFGPGTRLLVL.

J is TRBJ2-7 and V is TRBV15, with unresolved D. The germline CDR1 and CDR2 sequences are LNHNV and YYDKDF (reference sequence). Between the trimmed V and J ends, which lost 0 bases and 0 bases, there was a span of 12 bases. CDR3 length: 16 amino acids. The CDR3 reads CATSRETSRFSYEQYF. CDR3 DNA: TGTGCCACCAGCAGAGAAACGTCCCGGTTCTCCTACGAGCAGTACTTC.

In its sample, this clone was seen a few times. The same CDR3 arises from other DNA sequences in this sample as well. The chain is built from TRBV2 and TRBJ2-3; no reliable D call. V shed 3 bases and J shed 2 bases, with 0 bases lying between them. This CDR3 contains 11 residues. From germline, CDR1 is SNHLY and CDR2 FYNNEI. The CDR3 nucleotides are TGTGCCAGCAGTGACACAGATACGCAGTATTTT. This translates into CASSDTDTQYF.

The chain carries TRBV4-1 and TRBJ2-7, with 10 bases lining up with TRBD2. Germline loops: CDR1 MGHRA, CDR2 YSYEKL. There are 17 residues in the CDR3. The V gene end was trimmed by 4 bases and the J gene end by 7 bases; junction bases not matched to a gene: 16. CDR3 protein: CASSLTGPLAGAGEQYF. The CDR3 DNA follows: TGCGCCAGCAGCCTGACGGGCCCCCTAGCGGGAGCAGGGGAGCAGTACTTC.

This chain joins TRBV5-6 and TRBJ1-2, with a possible D match to TRBD1 (5 bases). Trimming removed 2 bases from V and 1 base from J, with 15 bases in between. This CDR3 comprises 16 residues. Germline assignment: CDR1 SGHDT and CDR2 YYEEEE. The CDR3 coding sequence is TGTGCCAGCAGCTTTGGGGGACTGGATCTTAACTATGGCTACACCTTC. Amino acid sequence: CASSFGGLDLNYGYTF.

The chain is built from TRBV11-1 and TRBJ2-7; D uncertain. Trimming removed 1 base at V and 4 bases at J, with 11 bases between. The CDR3 totals 14 residues. Per germline, CDR1 SGHAT and CDR2 FQDESV (reference sequence). The CDR3 protein is CASSLVYPTYEQYF. As DNA, the CDR3 is TGTGCCAGCAGCTTAGTATACCCGACTTACGAGCAGTACTTC. Using reference TRBV11-1 and TRBJ2-7 for the parts outside the CDR3, the full variable domain is EAEVAQSPRYKITEKSQAVAFWCDPISGHATLYWYRQILGQGPELLVQFQDESVVDDSQLPKDRFSAERLKGVDSTLKIQPAELGDSAMYLCASSLVYPTYEQYFGPGTRLTVT.

The chain couples TRBV13 to TRBJ2-3; tentatively, D is TRBD2 (5 bases). Trimming took 5 bases from V and 2 from J, leaving 14 bases between them. CDR1 PRHDT and CDR2 FYEKMQ come from the germline V gene (reference sequence). The CDR3 loop spans 15 amino acids. The DNA for the CDR3 is TGTGCCAGCAGCCCGATTAAGGGAGCCACAGATACGCAGTATTTT. Translating it yields CASSPIKGATDTQYF. Complete variable domain (other parts from reference TRBV13 and TRBJ2-3): AAGVIQSPRHLIKEKRETATLKCYPIPRHDTVYWYQQGPGQDPQFLISFYEKMQSDKGSIPDRFSAQQFSDYHSELNMSSLELGDSALYFCASSPIKGATDTQYFGPGTRLTVL.

This chain joins TRBV28 and TRBJ1-1, with D possibly TRBD1 on 6 matching bases. Germline V gene lookup returns CDR1 MDHEN and CDR2 SYDVKM. V lost 5 bases, J lost 6 bases, and 13 bases lay in between. The length of the CDR3 is 13 residues. The CDR3 here is CASSVGARAEAFF. CDR3 bases: TGTGCCAGCAGTGTGGGGGCTCGGGCTGAAGCTTTCTTT. Full variable domain (remainder filled in from reference TRBV28 and TRBJ1-1): DVKVTQSSRYLVKRTGEKVFLECVQDMDHENMFWYRQDPGLGLRLIYFSYDVKMKEKGDIPEGYSVSREKKERFSLILESASTNQTSMYLCASSVGARAEAFFGQGTRLTVV.

The V gene is TRBV19, the J gene TRBJ1-3, with 8 positions matching TRBD1. V shed 4 bases and J 2 bases; nucleotides not matched to a gene: 4. The CDR3 is 15 amino acids. Germline loops: CDR1 LNHDA, CDR2 SQIVND (reference sequence). The CDR3 coding sequence is TGTGCCAGTAGTACAGGGACAGGCACTGGAAACACCATATATTTT. This encodes CASSTGTGTGNTIYF.

This chain connects TRBV11-2 to TRBJ1-1, with 8 bases identical to TRBD1. The CDR3 is 16 residues long. With V trimmed by 2 bases and J by 0 bases, 5 bases remained unmatched. Germline V gene lookup returns CDR1 SGHAT and CDR2 FQNNGV. The CDR3 DNA reads TGTGCCAGCAGCTTATTTCAGGGGGCTATGAACACTGAAGCTTTCTTT. Its protein is CASSLFQGAMNTEAFF.

V and J are TRBV29-1 and TRBJ2-1; no reliable D call. V lost 6 bases, J lost 9 bases, and 9 bases lay in between. This CDR3 has 10 residues. Germline CDR1 and CDR2: SQVTM and ANQGSEA. The CDR3 nucleotides read TGCAGCGTAGTCGCTTTTGAGCAGTTCTTC. It yields the protein CSVVAFEQFF.

The chain uses TRBV6-1 and TRBJ2-1; TRBD2 matches 9 bases. The CDR3 extends over 15 amino acids. Germline-derived CDR1 and CDR2 are MNHNS and SASEGT. Trimming removed 2 bases from V and 8 bases from J; junction bases left unmatched: 7. This CDR3 is CASSEWGLAGYEQFF. The CDR3, as DNA: TGTGCCAGCAGTGAATGGGGGCTAGCGGGATATGAGCAGTTCTTC.

V gene TRBV11-2 combines with J gene TRBJ1-4; a possible D gene is TRBD1 (5 bases). The CDR3 contains 16 residues. The V end was cut by 2 bases, the J end by 8 bases, with 18 bases between. Germline CDR1 SGHAT, CDR2 FQNNGV. The CDR3 sequence: CASSLRGLGTGEKLFF. DNA for the CDR3: TGTGCCAGCAGCTTAAGAGGCTTGGGGACGGGGGAAAAACTGTTTTTT.

This chain connects TRBV9 to TRBJ2-7; 7 bases match TRBD1. The germline CDR1 and CDR2 sequences are SGDLS and YYNGEE. The length of the CDR3 is 15 residues. V lost 4 bases and J lost 6; bases outside the gene matches: 13. The CDR3 region is CASSRYRGPVGEQYF. The CDR3 DNA reads TGTGCCAGCAGCAGGTACAGGGGACCTGTCGGCGAGCAGTACTTC.

The V call is TRBV27, the J call TRBJ2-2; D gene unclear. Trimming left V 6 bases short and J 10 bases short, with 21 bases between. The CDR3 has 15 amino acids. Germline V CDR1 and CDR2: MNHEY, SMNVEV (reference sequence). The DNA for the CDR3 is TGTGCCAGCAGGCCCTATGCAGGTCGCCCCCAGGAGCTGTTTTTT. Amino acid sequence: CASRPYAGRPQELFF.

The CDR3 is CASSGTSGRNYYNEQFF. The DNA for the CDR3 is TGTGCCAGCAGCGGGACTAGCGGGAGGAACTACTACAATGAGCAGTTCTTC. The chain recombines TRBV7-9 with TRBJ2-1, with 15 nucleotides matching TRBD2. Germline assignment: CDR1 SEHNR and CDR2 FQNEAQ (reference sequence). This CDR3 has 17 residues. The V segment lost 5 bases and the J segment 3 bases; nucleotides outside the gene matches: 5.

The chain joins TRBV9 to TRBJ2-7, with D perhaps TRBD2 (5 bases). Trimming took 7 bases from V and 2 from J, leaving 16 bases between them. The CDR3 extends over 14 amino acids. Germline V gives CDR1 SGDLS, CDR2 YYNGEE. The chain's CDR3 is CASSPPGYPYEQYF. CDR3 in DNA: TGTGCCAGCTCCCCACCGGGATACCCCTACGAGCAGTACTTC.

In this sample, this clone turned up a few times. The same CDR3 is also encoded by other DNA sequences in this sample. The chain has TRBV28 and TRBJ2-7; no definite D call. V lost 3 bases to trimming and J lost 1 base, with 4 bases between them. Germline V gene data show CDR1 as MDHEN and CDR2 as SYDVKM. The CDR3 runs to 12 residues. For the CDR3, the DNA is TGTGCCAGCAGTTTCGGATCCTACGAGCAGTACTTC. Amino acids: CASSFGSYEQYF.

This clone was picked up one time. This chain uses TRBV5-3 with TRBJ1-2; tentatively, D is TRBD1 (5 bases). TRBV5-3 is an ORF for which the function is uncertain. The CDR3 totals 14 residues. V lost 4 bases to trimming and J lost 4 bases, with 14 bases between them. Here the CDR3 reads CARSARWGPYGYTF. CDR3 DNA: TGTGCCAGAAGCGCGAGATGGGGACCCTATGGCTACACCTTC.

DNA for the CDR3: TGTGCCAGCTCACCAGAGCAGAGCAATGAGCAGTTCTTC. This encodes CASSPEQSNEQFF. The chain is built from TRBV18 and TRBJ2-1, with D hard to call. V lost 2 bases to trimming and J lost 6 bases, with 8 bases between them. Per germline, CDR1 KGHSH and CDR2 LQKENI. There are 13 residues in the CDR3. The whole variable domain, remainder taken from reference TRBV18 and TRBJ2-1, is NAGVMQNPRHLVRRRGQEARLRCSPMKGHSHVYWYRQLPEEGLKFMVYLQKENIIDESGMPKERFSAEFPKEGPSILRIQQVVRGDSAAYFCASSPEQSNEQFFGPGTRLTVL.

The gene calls are TRBV6-6 and TRBJ2-7, with D hard to call. The V gene lost 0 bases and the J gene lost 4 bases, with 13 bases spanning the gap. The V gene's germline CDR1 is MNHNY and CDR2 SVGAGI (reference sequence). CDR3 length equals 15 residues. This chain's CDR3 is CASSYSIDFVYEQYF. As DNA, the CDR3 is TGTGCCAGCAGTTACTCGATCGATTTTGTTTACGAGCAGTACTTC.

The V gene is TRBV11-2, the J gene TRBJ1-1; TRBD1 aligns across 8 bases. CDR1 is SGHAT and CDR2 is FQNNGV in the germline V gene. Trimming at V came to 1 base and at J to 3 bases, leaving 10 bases not matched to a gene. The CDR3 totals 17 residues. CDR3 DNA sequence: TGTGCCAGCAGCTTAGGGACAGGGAGGAGAATTGACACTGAAGCTTTCTTT. As protein: CASSLGTGRRIDTEAFF.

V gene TRBV5-1 combines with J gene TRBJ2-7, with a weak D call TRBD2 (7 bases). This CDR3 is built from 14 residues. Trimming removed 6 bases from V and 2 bases from J, with 15 bases in between. The germline V gene has CDR1 SGHRS and CDR2 YFSETQ. CDR3 nucleotide sequence: TGCGCCAGCAAGCCCGCGGGGGCTCCCTACGAGCAGTACTTC. Translating gives CASKPAGAPYEQYF.

A remark on this clone: Other DNA variants within this sample encode the same CDR3. J is TRBJ2-1 and V is TRBV27, with a weak D call TRBD2 (6 bases). Germline-derived CDR1 and CDR2 are MNHEY and SMNVEV (reference sequence). This CDR3 has 14 amino acids. V was clipped by 6 bases and J by 0 bases, with 9 bases between them. In DNA form, the CDR3 reads TGTGCCAGCAGACCCGGGGGCTCCTACAATGAGCAGTTCTTC. Translating it yields CASRPGGSYNEQFF.

This clone was counted only a few times. The rearrangement joins TRBV9 to TRBJ2-5; TRBD1 or TRBD2 may be the D gene (5 bases each). V was cut by 4 bases and J by 2 bases, with 15 bases left in between. This CDR3 has 15 residues. Germline loops: CDR1 SGDLS, CDR2 YYNGEE. Here the CDR3 reads CASSLNRDGQETQYF. For the CDR3, the DNA is TGTGCCAGCAGCTTAAACCGGGACGGACAAGAGACCCAGTACTTC.

This chain links TRBV4-1 with TRBJ2-5; maybe TRBD2 (5 bases). The J call may not be correct, given that the DNA end is closer to TRBJ2-7. Germline CDR1 and CDR2: MGHRA and YSYEKL. This CDR3 is 13 amino acids long. The CDR3 loop is CASSEVEGDEQYF. The CDR3 coding sequence is TGCGCCAGCAGCGAAGTAGAGGGAGACGAGCAGTACTTC.

V is TRBV9 and J is TRBJ1-5; possibly TRBD1 for D (5 bases). Trimming pared 2 bases from V and 0 bases from J, leaving 9 bases between. The CDR3 runs 15 residues. Germline CDR1 and CDR2: SGDLS and YYNGEE. This CDR3 reads CASSVTTDSNQPQHF. DNA for the CDR3: TGTGCCAGCAGCGTGACGACAGATAGCAATCAGCCCCAGCATTTT.

The chain recombines TRBV28 with TRBJ2-7; D is perhaps TRBD1 (5 bases). Germline V gene lookup returns CDR1 MDHEN and CDR2 SYDVKM. Trimming took off 3 bases at V and 6 bases at J, with 18 bases between the two ends. The CDR3 loop spans 15 amino acids. CDR3 protein: CASSFFRSTVAEQYF. The CDR3 bases are TGTGCCAGCAGTTTTTTCCGTTCGACAGTCGCCGAGCAGTACTTC.

This sequence joins TRBV7-9 and TRBJ2-7; possibly TRBD2 for D (5 bases). Trimming removed 3 bases at V and 7 bases at J, with 10 bases between. CDR1 SEHNR and CDR2 FQNEAQ come from the germline V gene (reference sequence). The CDR3 length is 12 residues. The CDR3 reads CASSLGSGEQYF. CDR3 bases: TGTGCCAGCAGCTTGGGGTCGGGAGAGCAGTACTTC.

V usage is TRBV6-1 and J usage is TRBJ2-7; the D gene is possibly TRBD2 (6 bases). Germline V CDR1 and CDR2: MNHNS, SASEGT. The length of the CDR3 is 13 residues. V lost 5 bases to trimming and J lost 2 bases, with 10 bases between them. CDR3 amino acids: CASSPGTPYEQYF. As DNA, the CDR3 is TGTGCCAGCAGTCCCGGGACTCCCTACGAGCAGTACTTC.

This clone has only one observation. The genes are TRBV7-7 and TRBJ2-7; possibly TRBD1 for D (5 bases). The CDR3 loop spans 16 amino acids. Looked up from germline, CDR1 is SSHAT and CDR2 is FNYEAQ (reference sequence). Trimming shortened V by 5 bases and J by 7 bases, and 24 bases separated the two germline ends. The CDR3 nucleotides read TGTGCCAGCAGCACGCGCAGGGAATACCAGGTGTCGGAGCAGTACTTC. Translated: CASSTRREYQVSEQYF.

The rearrangement uses TRBV5-1 and TRBJ2-2, with 8 bases fitting TRBD2. CDR3 size: 17 residues. Trimming took 4 bases from V and 4 from J; bases not matched to a gene: 12. Germline lookup yields CDR1 SGHRS and CDR2 YFSETQ. CDR3 sequence reads: CASSPDIGRVGTGELFF. The CDR3 nucleotides read TGCGCCAGCAGCCCGGACATCGGGAGGGTCGGCACCGGGGAGCTGTTTTTT.